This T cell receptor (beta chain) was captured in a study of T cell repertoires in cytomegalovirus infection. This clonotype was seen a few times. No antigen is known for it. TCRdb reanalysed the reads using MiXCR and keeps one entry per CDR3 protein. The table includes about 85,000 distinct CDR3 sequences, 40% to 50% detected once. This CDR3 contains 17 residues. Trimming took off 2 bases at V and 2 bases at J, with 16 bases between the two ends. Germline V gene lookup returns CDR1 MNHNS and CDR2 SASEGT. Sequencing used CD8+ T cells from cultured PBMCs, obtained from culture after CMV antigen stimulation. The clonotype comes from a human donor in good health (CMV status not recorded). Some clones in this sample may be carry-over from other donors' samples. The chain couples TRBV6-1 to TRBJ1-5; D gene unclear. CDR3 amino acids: CASSEPDTLAGNQPQHF. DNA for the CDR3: TGTGCCAGCAGTGAACCAGACACCCTTGCCGGCAATCAGCCCCAGCATTTT.